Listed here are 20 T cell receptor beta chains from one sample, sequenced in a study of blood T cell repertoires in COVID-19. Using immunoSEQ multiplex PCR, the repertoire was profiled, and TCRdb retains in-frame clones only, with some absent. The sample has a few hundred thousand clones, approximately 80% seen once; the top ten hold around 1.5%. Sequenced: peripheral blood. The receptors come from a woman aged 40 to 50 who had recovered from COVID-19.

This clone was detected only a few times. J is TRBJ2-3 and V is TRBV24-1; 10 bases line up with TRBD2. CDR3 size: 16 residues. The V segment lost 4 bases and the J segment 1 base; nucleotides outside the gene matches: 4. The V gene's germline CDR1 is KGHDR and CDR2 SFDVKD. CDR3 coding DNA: TGTGCCACCAGTGACCATAGCGGGGGGCGCACAGATACGCAGTATTTT. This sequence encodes CATSDHSGGRTDTQYF.

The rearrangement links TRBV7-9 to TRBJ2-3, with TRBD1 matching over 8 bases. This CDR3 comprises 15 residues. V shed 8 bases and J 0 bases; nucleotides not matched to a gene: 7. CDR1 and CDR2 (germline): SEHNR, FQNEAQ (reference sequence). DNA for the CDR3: TGTGCCAGCCGAAGGACAGGGTCAAGCACAGATACGCAGTATTTT. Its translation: CASRRTGSSTDTQYF.

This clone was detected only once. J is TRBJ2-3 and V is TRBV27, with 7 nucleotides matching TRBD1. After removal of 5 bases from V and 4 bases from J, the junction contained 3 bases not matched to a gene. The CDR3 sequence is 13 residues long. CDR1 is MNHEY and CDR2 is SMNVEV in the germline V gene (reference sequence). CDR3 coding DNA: TGTGCCAGCAGTCCAACAGGGGCAGATACGCAGTATTTT. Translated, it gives CASSPTGADTQYF.

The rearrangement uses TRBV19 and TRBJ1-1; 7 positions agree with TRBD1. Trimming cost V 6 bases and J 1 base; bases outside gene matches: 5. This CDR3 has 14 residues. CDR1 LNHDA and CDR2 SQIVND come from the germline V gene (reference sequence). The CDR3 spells CASSLGTANTEAFF. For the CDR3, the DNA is TGTGCCAGTAGCCTGGGGACAGCGAACACTGAAGCTTTCTTT.

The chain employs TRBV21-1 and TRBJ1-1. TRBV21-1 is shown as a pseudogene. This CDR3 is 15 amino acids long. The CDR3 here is CASRTPRRVNTEAFF. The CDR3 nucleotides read TGTGCCAGCAGGACGCCCAGGAGGGTGAACACTGAAGCTTTCTTT.

The CDR3: CASSYLSDNQPQHF. The CDR3 DNA sequence: TGTGCCAGCAGTTACTTGTCAGACAATCAGCCCCAGCATTTT. This chain joins TRBV6-2 or TRBV6-3 and TRBJ1-5, with D uncertain. CDR1 MNHEY and CDR2 SVGEGT come from the germline V gene. The CDR3 totals 14 residues. Trimming shortened V by 1 base and J by 3 bases, and 7 bases separated the two germline ends.

The DNA for the CDR3 is TGTGCCAGCAGCGTCAACGACAGGGGATACGAGCAGTACTTC. Its translation: CASSVNDRGYEQYF. The gene calls are TRBV9 and TRBJ2-7; 8 bases align to TRBD1. Per the germline V gene, CDR1 is SGDLS and CDR2 is YYNGEE. J gave up 4 bases and V 2 bases, and 5 bases lay outside the gene matches. The CDR3 consists of 14 residues.

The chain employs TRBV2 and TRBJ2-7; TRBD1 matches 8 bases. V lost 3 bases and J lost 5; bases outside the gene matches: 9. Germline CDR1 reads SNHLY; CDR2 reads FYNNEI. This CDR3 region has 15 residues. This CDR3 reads CASSDVGQGANEQYF. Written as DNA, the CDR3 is TGTGCCAGCAGTGATGTAGGGCAGGGGGCCAACGAGCAGTACTTC.

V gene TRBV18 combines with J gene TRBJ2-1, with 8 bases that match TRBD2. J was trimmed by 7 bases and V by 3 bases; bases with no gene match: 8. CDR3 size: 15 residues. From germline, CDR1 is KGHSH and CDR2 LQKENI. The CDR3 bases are TGTGCCAGCTCACCGGGAACCGGGGGGGCGAATGAGCAGTTCTTC. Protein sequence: CASSPGTGGANEQFF.

CDR3 in DNA: TGTGCCAGCTCACTAGGACAGCACTTTACCGGGGAGCTGTTTTTT. It encodes CASSLGQHFTGELFF. This chain links TRBV18 with TRBJ2-2; D is possibly TRBD1 (6 bases). The CDR3 extends over 15 amino acids. V was clipped by 4 bases and J by 5 bases, with 14 bases between them. CDR1 KGHSH and CDR2 LQKENI come from the germline V gene.

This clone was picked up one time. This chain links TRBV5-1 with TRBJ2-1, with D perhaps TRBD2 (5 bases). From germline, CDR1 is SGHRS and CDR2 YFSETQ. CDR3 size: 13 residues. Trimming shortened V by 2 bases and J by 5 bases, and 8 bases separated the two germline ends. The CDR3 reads CASSFGSDNEQFF. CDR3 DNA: TGCGCCAGCAGCTTCGGTAGCGACAATGAGCAGTTCTTC.

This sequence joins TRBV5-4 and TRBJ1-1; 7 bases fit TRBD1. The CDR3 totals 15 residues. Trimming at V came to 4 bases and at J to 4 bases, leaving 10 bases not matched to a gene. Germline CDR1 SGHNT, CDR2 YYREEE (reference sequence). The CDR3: CASSLTGSRRTEAFF. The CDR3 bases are TGTGCCAGCAGCCTGACAGGGAGTCGTCGCACTGAAGCTTTCTTT.

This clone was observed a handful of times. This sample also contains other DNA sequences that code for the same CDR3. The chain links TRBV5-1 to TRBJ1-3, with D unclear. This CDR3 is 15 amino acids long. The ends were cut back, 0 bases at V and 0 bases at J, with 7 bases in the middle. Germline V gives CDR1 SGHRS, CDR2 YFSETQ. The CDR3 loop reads CASSLDSNSGNTIYF. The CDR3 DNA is TGCGCCAGCAGCTTGGACAGTAACTCTGGAAACACCATATATTTT.

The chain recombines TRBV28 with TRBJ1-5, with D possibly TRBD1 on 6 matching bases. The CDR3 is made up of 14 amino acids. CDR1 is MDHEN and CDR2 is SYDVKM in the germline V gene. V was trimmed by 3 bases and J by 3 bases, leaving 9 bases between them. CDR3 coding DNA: TGTGCCAGCAGTTTGGGACAAAACAATCAGCCCCAGCATTTT. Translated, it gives CASSLGQNNQPQHF.

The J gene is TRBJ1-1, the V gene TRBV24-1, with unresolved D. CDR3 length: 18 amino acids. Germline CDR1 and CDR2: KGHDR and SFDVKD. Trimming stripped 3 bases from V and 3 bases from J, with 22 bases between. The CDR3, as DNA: TGTGCCACCAGTGATCGAGTGGGCGCCTTGAAGAATTACACTGAAGCTTTCTTT. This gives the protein CATSDRVGALKNYTEAFF.

The chain's CDR3 is CASSLGGAESYNEQFF. CDR3 sequence (DNA): TGCGCCAGCAGCTTGGGGGGCGCGGAATCCTACAATGAGCAGTTCTTC. The gene calls are TRBV5-1 and TRBJ2-1; tentatively, D is TRBD1 (5 bases). CDR1 is SGHRS, CDR2 YFSETQ, per germline. Trimming stripped 0 bases from V and 1 base from J, with 11 bases between. The CDR3 covers 16 residues.

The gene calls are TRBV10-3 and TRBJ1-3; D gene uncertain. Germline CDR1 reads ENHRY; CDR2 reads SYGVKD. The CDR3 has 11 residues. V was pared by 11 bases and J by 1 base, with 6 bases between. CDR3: CAADSGNTIYF. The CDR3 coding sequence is TGTGCCGCGGATTCTGGAAACACCATATATTTT.

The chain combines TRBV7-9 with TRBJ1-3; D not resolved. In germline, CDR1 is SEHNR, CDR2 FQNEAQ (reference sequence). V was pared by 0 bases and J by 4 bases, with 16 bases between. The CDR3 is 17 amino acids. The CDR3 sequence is CASSLARQSHGGNTIYF. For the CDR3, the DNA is TGTGCCAGCAGCTTAGCGCGGCAATCCCATGGAGGAAACACCATATATTTT.

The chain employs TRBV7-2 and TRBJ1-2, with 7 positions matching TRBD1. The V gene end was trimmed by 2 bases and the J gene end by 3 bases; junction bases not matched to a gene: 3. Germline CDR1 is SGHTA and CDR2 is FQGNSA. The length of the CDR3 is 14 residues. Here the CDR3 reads CASSLSQGDYGYTF. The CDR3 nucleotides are TGTGCCAGCAGCTTAAGCCAGGGGGACTATGGCTACACCTTC.

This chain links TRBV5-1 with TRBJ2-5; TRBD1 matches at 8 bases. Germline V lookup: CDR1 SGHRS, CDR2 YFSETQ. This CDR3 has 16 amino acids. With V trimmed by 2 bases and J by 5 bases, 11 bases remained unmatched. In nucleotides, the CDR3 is TGCGCCAGCAGCTTCCGACAGGGGAAAGACAGGGAGACCCAGTACTTC. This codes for CASSFRQGKDRETQYF.